One sample yielded the 29 T cell receptor beta chains listed below, sequenced in a study of blood T cell repertoires in COVID-19. Using immunoSEQ multiplex PCR, the repertoire was profiled, and TCRdb retains in-frame clones only, with some absent. Among 90,000 to 100,000 clones listed, roughly 89% were seen once. The specimen was peripheral blood. Every receptor here comes from a woman aged 55-75 years with COVID-19, enrolled during active disease.

In its sample, this clone is medium-sized. V and J are TRBV11-2 and TRBJ2-3, with 8 positions matching TRBD2. CDR1 and CDR2 (germline): SGHAT, FQNNGV. The V segment lost 0 bases and the J segment 4 bases; nucleotides outside the gene matches: 6. The CDR3 extends over 16 amino acids. Written as DNA, the CDR3 is TGTGCCAGCAGCTTAGATCTCGGGGGGGCCTCAGATACGCAGTATTTT. This translates into CASSLDLGGASDTQYF.

V gene TRBV6-2 or TRBV6-3 combines with J gene TRBJ1-5; possible D gene TRBD1, 6 bases. CDR3 length: 15 amino acids. Germline V CDR1 and CDR2: MNHEY, SVGEGT. V dropped 2 bases and J dropped 3 bases, with 11 bases sitting between them. CDR3 sequence: CASSYRRGPNQPQHF. CDR3 coding DNA: TGTGCCAGCAGTTACCGCAGGGGCCCCAATCAGCCCCAGCATTTT.

The chain uses TRBV12-3 or TRBV12-4 and TRBJ2-7; tentative D call: TRBD2 (6 bases). V lost 3 bases to trimming and J lost 6 bases, with 9 bases between them. CDR3 size: 12 residues. The chain's CDR3 is CASSFGGLEQYF. CDR3 nucleotides: TGTGCCAGCAGTTTTGGAGGGCTCGAGCAGTACTTC.

This chain links TRBV4-3 with TRBJ2-7, with 9 bases fitting TRBD1. Germline trimming cut 0 bases from V and 2 bases from J; bases unmatched to any gene: 2. This CDR3 has 15 amino acids. CDR1 and CDR2 (germline): LGHNA, YSLEER. The CDR3 coding sequence is TGCGCCAGCAGCCAAGACGGGACAGGGCCCTACGAGCAGTACTTC. Translating gives CASSQDGTGPYEQYF.

This clone has a handful of counts. The chain employs TRBV9 and TRBJ2-1, with 8 bases matching TRBD1. V gave up 4 bases and J gave up 7 bases; unmatched junction bases: 16. This CDR3 has 17 amino acids. Germline lookup yields CDR1 SGDLS and CDR2 YYNGEE. The CDR3 spells CASSHPFGQGERNEQFF. Written as DNA, the CDR3 is TGTGCCAGCAGCCACCCTTTCGGACAGGGAGAACGGAATGAGCAGTTCTTC.

The chain is built from TRBV5-1 and TRBJ1-2; D may be TRBD1 (6 bases). The CDR3 spans 20 residues. V was shortened by 0 bases and J by 0 bases, with 24 bases between the two germline ends. The germline CDR1 and CDR2 sequences are SGHRS and YFSETQ. The CDR3 DNA reads TGCGCCAGCAGCTTGGGGTCACACACAAGCTCCAGGACAGCTAACTATGGCTACACCTTC. This translates into CASSLGSHTSSRTANYGYTF.

The chain has TRBV10-3 and TRBJ1-1; D gene ambiguous. Germline values: CDR1 ENHRY, CDR2 SYGVKD. V lost 1 base and J lost 1, with 7 bases in between. This CDR3 has 14 amino acids. CDR3 coding DNA: TGTGCCATCAGTGAGTATCTCGGGAACACTGAAGCTTTCTTT. Translation: CAISEYLGNTEAFF.

This chain uses TRBV27 with TRBJ1-4; D gene uncertain. The germline gives CDR1 MNHEY, CDR2 SMNVEV (reference sequence). The ends were cut back, 0 bases at V and 4 bases at J, with 9 bases in the middle. This CDR3 is 15 amino acids long. The CDR3 nucleotides are TGTGCCAGCAGTTTATCTTCTGCGGGTAATGAAAAACTGTTTTTT. This sequence encodes CASSLSSAGNEKLFF.

The genes are TRBV19 and TRBJ1-1, with a tentative D call TRBD1 (6 bases). The CDR3 is made up of 14 amino acids. V was cut by 8 bases and J by 5 bases, with 18 bases left in between. Germline V gives CDR1 LNHDA, CDR2 SQIVND (reference sequence). CDR3 nucleotide sequence: TGTGCCAGTGCCCCCGGAACAGGGTGGACTGAAGCTTTCTTT. This gives the protein CASAPGTGWTEAFF.

The V and J genes are TRBV9 and TRBJ2-1; 10 bases line up with TRBD2. Germline assignment: CDR1 SGDLS and CDR2 YYNGEE. This CDR3 comprises 16 residues. With 0 bases clipped from V and 6 bases from J, the junction kept 6 bases outside the gene matches. CDR3 sequence reads: CASSVAGSGGANEQFF. The CDR3 DNA follows: TGTGCCAGCAGCGTAGCTGGAAGCGGGGGGGCCAATGAGCAGTTCTTC.

This chain links TRBV25-1 with TRBJ2-2; possibly TRBD2 for D (7 bases). V was shortened by 3 bases and J by 0 bases, with 14 bases between the two germline ends. The germline V gene encodes CDR1 MGHDK and CDR2 SYGVNS. This CDR3 is built from 17 residues. The CDR3 coding sequence is TGTGCCAGCAGTGAGGGAGGGGGGATTCCGAACACCGGGGAGCTGTTTTTT. This translates into CASSEGGGIPNTGELFF.

This chain connects TRBV9 to TRBJ2-2; D gene uncertain. The CDR3 is 13 amino acids. V gave up 0 bases and J gave up 7 bases, with 7 bases separating them. CDR1 and CDR2 (germline): SGDLS, YYNGEE. The CDR3 region has the DNA TGTGCCAGCAGCGTAGACGCCGGCGGGGAGCTGTTTTTT. The encoded protein is CASSVDAGGELFF. The full variable domain, in which reference TRBV9 and TRBJ2-2 provide the parts outside the CDR3, is DSGVTQTPKHLITATGQRVTLRCSPRSGDLSVYWYQQSLDQGLQFLIQYYNGEERAKGNILERFSAQQFPDLHSELNLSSLELGDSALYFCASSVDAGGELFFGEGSRLTVL.

This chain links TRBV9 with TRBJ1-4; a possible D gene is TRBD1 (6 bases). Germline assignment: CDR1 SGDLS and CDR2 YYNGEE. There are 15 residues in the CDR3. V lost 0 bases, J lost 8 bases, and 14 bases lay in between. CDR3 region: CASSVGGLSGEKLFF. The CDR3 nucleotides are TGTGCCAGCAGCGTAGGGGGGCTCTCCGGGGAAAAACTGTTTTTT.

The rearrangement links TRBV27 to TRBJ2-3, with 11 bases aligning to TRBD2. Looked up from germline, CDR1 is MNHEY and CDR2 is SMNVEV (reference sequence). The CDR3 runs to 18 residues. J gave up 1 base and V 6 bases, and 12 bases lay outside the gene matches. The CDR3 region is CASSLAMELAGGTDTQYF. The CDR3 DNA reads TGTGCCAGCAGCTTAGCGATGGAACTAGCGGGGGGCACAGATACGCAGTATTTT.

V is TRBV29-1 and J is TRBJ2-3; D possibly corresponds to TRBD1 (5 bases). This CDR3 spans 13 amino acids. The germline V and J ends were trimmed by 4 bases and 0 bases, with 8 bases remaining between them. The germline gives CDR1 SQVTM, CDR2 ANQGSEA. The CDR3 protein is CSVVRQSTDTQYF. DNA of the CDR3: TGCAGCGTTGTACGACAGAGCACAGATACGCAGTATTTT.

The chain carries TRBV6-6 and TRBJ2-7; no firm D call. The CDR3 length is 11 residues. Germline CDR1 reads MNHNY; CDR2 reads SVGAGI (reference sequence). Trimming shortened V by 6 bases and J by 3 bases, and 6 bases separated the two germline ends. CDR3 region: CASSYFYEQYF. The CDR3 DNA sequence: TGTGCCAGCAGCTATTTCTACGAGCAGTACTTC.

This clone was detected a few times. The chain couples TRBV14 to TRBJ1-2; no firm D call. The CDR3 is 15 amino acids. Trimming took 2 bases from V and 4 from J, leaving 14 bases between them. Germline CDR1 and CDR2: SGHDN and FVKESK. CDR3 in DNA: TGTGCCAGCAGCCAATACGGCTCGCGAGGCTATGGCTACACCTTC. Its protein product is CASSQYGSRGYGYTF.

The chain has TRBV7-8 and TRBJ2-5; D perhaps matches TRBD1 (5 bases). V was shortened by 0 bases and J by 0 bases, with 8 bases between the two germline ends. The CDR3 length is 15 residues. Per germline, CDR1 SGHVS and CDR2 FQNEAQ. The CDR3, as DNA: TGTGCCAGCAGCTTAGCGCAGGGATACCAAGAGACCCAGTACTTC. It encodes CASSLAQGYQETQYF.

Only one count was recorded for this clone. The rearrangement links TRBV10-3 to TRBJ1-2; a weak D match, TRBD1 (5 bases). The CDR3 consists of 14 residues. From germline, CDR1 is ENHRY and CDR2 SYGVKD. V gave up 4 bases and J gave up 8 bases, with 17 bases separating them. The CDR3 DNA sequence: TGTGCCATCAGTGTCATTGGGCAGGGCCAAGGCTACACCTTC. This translates into CAISVIGQGQGYTF.

The count of this clone is one. V and J are TRBV5-1 and TRBJ2-7, with 15 positions matching TRBD2. After removal of 5 bases from V and 3 bases from J, the junction contained 6 bases not matched to a gene. Germline CDR1 SGHRS, CDR2 YFSETQ. The CDR3 spans 16 residues. The CDR3 sequence: CASRGLAGGKYYEQYF. The CDR3 DNA sequence: TGCGCCAGCAGAGGACTAGCGGGGGGGAAATACTACGAGCAGTACTTC.

This sequence joins TRBV5-1 and TRBJ2-7, with D possibly being TRBD2 (5 bases). CDR3 length equals 12 residues. The germline V gene encodes CDR1 SGHRS and CDR2 YFSETQ. V was clipped by 5 bases and J by 6 bases, with 12 bases between them. The CDR3 nucleotides are TGCGCCAGCAGGGGAGAGGGCTCCGAGCAGTACTTC. It translates to CASRGEGSEQYF.

This clone turned up a few times. The CDR3 nucleotides are TGTGCCAGCAGCCTATGGCCAGGGAAAAATCAGCCCCAGCATTTT. This translates into CASSLWPGKNQPQHF. The J gene is TRBJ1-5, the V gene TRBV28, with D perhaps TRBD1 (5 bases). Per germline, CDR1 MDHEN and CDR2 SYDVKM. The CDR3 totals 15 residues. Trimming removed 6 bases from V and 4 bases from J, with 16 bases in between.

This sequence joins TRBV4-3 and TRBJ1-5, with D perhaps matching TRBD1 (5 bases). The V end was cut by 0 bases, the J end by 1 base, with 16 bases between. The CDR3 contains 18 residues. Germline values: CDR1 LGHNA, CDR2 YSLEER. In DNA form, the CDR3 reads TGCGCCAGCAGCCAAGATCTTCCGCGGGGGGAAAGCAATCAGCCCCAGCATTTT. Protein product: CASSQDLPRGESNQPQHF.

The chain joins TRBV7-9 to TRBJ1-3; D unclear. V lost 5 bases to trimming and J lost 0 bases, with 14 bases between them. This CDR3 is built from 16 residues. Germline V gene sequence: CDR1 SEHNR, CDR2 FQNEAQ (reference sequence). DNA for the CDR3: TGTGCCAGCAGCGCGAGGTACGGGAGCTCTGGAAACACCATATATTTT. Its translation is CASSARYGSSGNTIYF.

This clone turned up a few times. The V gene is TRBV2, the J gene TRBJ2-3; D perhaps matches TRBD1 (5 bases). CDR1 and CDR2 from the germline V gene are SNHLY and FYNNEI. Deletions cut 6 bases from V and 1 base from J, with 14 bases between. This CDR3 contains 15 residues. The CDR3 nucleotides read TGTGCCAGCAGCGACATAGGGGCTGGCACAGATACGCAGTATTTT. This codes for CASSDIGAGTDTQYF.

This chain connects TRBV3-1 (or the pseudogene TRBV3-2) to TRBJ1-1; D is unclear. CDR3 length: 14 amino acids. In germline, CDR1 is LGHDT, CDR2 YNNKEL (reference sequence). The ends were cut back, 3 bases at V and 0 bases at J, with 8 bases in the middle. CDR3 amino acids: CASSHPSVNTEAFF. For the CDR3, the DNA is TGTGCCAGCAGCCACCCTTCAGTGAACACTGAAGCTTTCTTT.

This chain connects TRBV9 to TRBJ2-3, with D tentatively TRBD1 (6 bases). Germline CDR1 reads SGDLS; CDR2 reads YYNGEE. CDR3 length equals 15 residues. Trimming stripped 0 bases from V and 2 bases from J, with 10 bases between. The chain's CDR3 is CASSVAGGLTDTQYF. The CDR3 bases are TGTGCCAGCAGCGTAGCTGGGGGCCTCACAGATACGCAGTATTTT. The variable domain in full, with the rest retrieved from reference TRBV9 and TRBJ2-3, is DSGVTQTPKHLITATGQRVTLRCSPRSGDLSVYWYQQSLDQGLQFLIQYYNGEERAKGNILERFSAQQFPDLHSELNLSSLELGDSALYFCASSVAGGLTDTQYFGPGTRLTVL.

The V call is TRBV2, the J call TRBJ1-1; 9 positions match TRBD1. V lost 6 bases and J lost 1; bases outside the gene matches: 6. The CDR3 runs 15 residues. Looked up from germline, CDR1 is SNHLY and CDR2 is FYNNEI. In DNA form, the CDR3 reads TGTGCCAGCAGAGGGGACAGGGACACGAACACTGAAGCTTTCTTT. Protein sequence: CASRGDRDTNTEAFF.

This chain links TRBV6-2 or TRBV6-3 with TRBJ2-5, with TRBD1 matching over 7 bases. Germline V gene lookup returns CDR1 MNHEY and CDR2 SVGEGT. After removal of 6 bases from V and 3 bases from J, the junction contained 7 bases not matched to a gene. This CDR3 comprises 14 residues. CDR3 coding DNA: TGTGCCAGCAGCCGCCGGGACAGAAAAGAGACCCAGTACTTC. Its protein is CASSRRDRKETQYF.